This entry features one TCR beta chain sequence. It lacks a known antigen. No clone much larger than this one lies a single base away; base qualities are absent. This entry comes from a study of control samples from healthy donors and cancer patients (dated by TCRdb to the early 2020s). Libraries were built with the immunoSEQ multiplex PCR assay. Sourced from immuneACCESS, this table was stored by TCRdb with only in-frame sequences that have V and J called. A share of the clones is absent; for the studies checked, an unresolved V gene accounts for under half, and the remainder has no known explanation. This sample lists tens of thousands of clones; around 80% were detected once. The top ten clones comprise under 25% of the sample. The CDR3 starts with the cysteine, ends with the phenylalanine, and has 15 residues. Only the CDR3 region is kept as DNA, spanning 45 bases read in frame from base 1. The germline V gene (reference sequence) specifies LNHDA as CDR1 and SQIVND as CDR2. Ends trimmed: V by 2 bases, J by 3 bases; bases unmatched to a gene: 7.

Here the chain combines TRBV19 and TRBJ2-7; 7 bases in the middle match TRBD2. The sequenced material came from PBMCs. The sequence derives from a man between 60 and 75 years old with head and neck cancer. The CDR3 region has the sequence CASSIMSGTNYEQYF. The sequenced DNA: TGTGCCAGTAGTATAATGAGCGGGACCAACTACGAGCAGTACTTC.